This T cell receptor (beta chain) came from a study of early T cells in non-severe SARS-CoV-2 infection. TCRdb independently ran MiXCR on the 5' RACE reads; one entry per CDR3 protein. The repertoire holds some 77,000 distinct CDR3 sequences, with roughly 13% as singletons. This clonotype was picked up a small number of times. Per the germline V gene, CDR1 is MNHEY and CDR2 is SMNVEV (reference sequence). V lost 3 bases, J lost 3 bases, and 5 bases lay in between. CDR3 length: 12 amino acids. The clonotype was recovered from an adult who was a healthcare worker with PCR-confirmed SARS-CoV-2 infection or an uninfected control (not recorded which). Material: whole blood. The rearrangement joins TRBV27 to TRBJ2-5; D is unresolved. The CDR3 is CASSFAKETQYF. As DNA, the CDR3 is TGTGCCAGCAGTTTCGCGAAAGAGACCCAGTACTTC.